A few counts support the clone carrying this T cell receptor (beta chain). What it recognizes is unknown. Using unique molecular identifiers, the investigators prepared the TCRbeta library. TCRdb independently ran MiXCR on the PCR reads; one entry per CDR3 protein. Of some 840,000 distinct CDR3 sequences detected, roughly 15% appear once; the ten largest clones hold under 6%. These data are taken from a study of T-cell reconstitution after alpha-beta-depleted transplantation in children. Broader study findings: There were some patients whose high TCRbeta diversity at day 60 came from surviving recipient T cells and thymic progenitors.

The sequenced sample was PBMCs, mostly from graft donor cells, obtained 360 days after TCRalphabeta/CD19-depleted stem cell transplant. The clonotype was recovered from a male patient younger than 18 who had a stem cell transplant for acute lymphoblastic leukemia, so the T cells may come from the graft donor.

CDR3: CASSVAVAGGYNEQFF. The CDR3 nucleotides read TGTGCCAGCAGCGTAGCCGTAGCGGGAGGATACAATGAGCAGTTCTTC. V usage is TRBV9 and J usage is TRBJ2-1, with 10 bases aligning to TRBD2. From germline, CDR1 is SGDLS and CDR2 YYNGEE. This CDR3 spans 16 amino acids. The ends lost 0 bases at V and 4 bases at J; junction bases unmatched: 4.